This TCR beta chain emerged from a study of blood T cell repertoires in COVID-19. Across the whole study: T cells, B-cell-depleted T cells, or PBMCs provided the cDNA or gDNA that served as material.

Per the original methods: Reference gene primer amplification gave nucleated cell count estimates. Profiled with immunoSEQ multiplex PCR; TCRdb holds only in-frame clones, not every one. V, J and clone size are taken as reported in that table, and D and trimming were inferred from the DNA itself. The sample contains roughly 80,000 clones, roughly four fifths of which appear only once. The CDR3 is made up of 18 amino acids. CDR1 is MGHRA and CDR2 is YSYEKL in the germline V gene. V was trimmed by 0 bases and J by 0 bases, leaving 14 bases between them. The source of this sequence is a man at least 80 years old with acute or convalescent COVID-19. The sample was peripheral blood. The chain has TRBV4-1 and TRBJ1-4; D is undetermined. This CDR3 reads CASSQDRSQFTTNEKLFF. The CDR3 DNA reads as TGCGCCAGCAGCCAAGACCGGTCTCAATTTACAACTAATGAAAAACTGTTTTTT.